These T cell receptor beta chains were read from a single sample in a study of blood T cell repertoires in COVID-19. The protocol was immunoSEQ multiplex PCR, while the TCRdb copy is restricted to in-frame clones and leaves out a portion. The data contain about 220,000 clones, less than 90% of them singletons. Source material: peripheral blood. These receptors all come from a woman aged 55-69 years who had recovered from COVID-19. CDR3s leave out the opening cysteine and the closing phenylalanine or tryptophan. Each record gives: V gene, J gene, CDR3 length, clone size, CDR3 protein. Not all rows give a size; the values are once, few, many and, for expanded clones, a class.

V: TRBV2
J: TRBJ2-1
length: 14
size: -
CDR3: ASNGPSGGRNNEQF

V: TRBV7-6
J: TRBJ2-3
length: 13
size: -
CDR3: ASSSGQGYADTQY

V: TRBV11-1
J: TRBJ2-5
length: 11
size: -
CDR3: ASSLGEMETQY

V: TRBV28
J: TRBJ2-7
length: 13
size: -
CDR3: ASSLWAGQGYEQY

V: TRBV18
J: TRBJ1-4
length: 13
size: -
CDR3: ATRFRGLREEKLF

V: TRBV3-1/TRBV3-2
J: TRBJ2-7
length: 11
size: -
CDR3: ASSPTISYEQY

V: TRBV19
J: TRBJ2-1
length: 13
size: -
CDR3: ASSIGGAHHNEQF

V: TRBV6-1
J: TRBJ2-5
length: 12
size: few
CDR3: ASTESGGRETQY

V: TRBV6-6
J: TRBJ1-4
length: 14
size: -
CDR3: ASSYSQGSLREKLF

V: TRBV9
J: TRBJ2-7
length: 13
size: -
CDR3: ASSPGHQIPYEQY

V: TRBV5-1
J: TRBJ2-7
length: 13
size: -
CDR3: ASSSTSTGRYEQY

V: TRBV5-6
J: TRBJ1-6
length: 13
size: -
CDR3: ASNNRGYYNSPLH

V: TRBV14
J: TRBJ1-1
length: 14
size: -
CDR3: ASSEYPTGTYTEAF

V: TRBV9
J: TRBJ2-5
length: 15
size: few
CDR3: ASSDTGTGAGGATQY